The 17 T cell receptor beta chains in this list originate from one sample, sequenced in a study of CD8 T cells in Susac syndrome. The RNA, about 0.5 to 1 ug, was put through reverse transcription using random hexamers. TCRdb re-analysed the immunoSEQ multiplex PCR reads in MiXCR, keeping a single row per CDR3 protein. The sample yields about 300,000 distinct CDR3 sequences, almost 85% seen once. What was sequenced was CD8+ T cells from PBMCs. The receptors were gathered from a human donor with multiple sclerosis.

In this sample, this clonotype turned up once. This chain links TRBV10-3 with TRBJ2-5; 7 nucleotides agree with TRBD2. The CDR3 has 14 amino acids. Germline lookup yields CDR1 ENHRY and CDR2 SYGVKD. V lost 4 bases, J lost 5 bases, and 7 bases stayed unmatched. The CDR3 here is CAISGNGEGETQYF. CDR3 sequence (DNA): TGTGCCATCAGTGGAAACGGGGAGGGGGAGACCCAGTACTTC.

This rearrangement joins TRBV19 to TRBJ1-5; D not resolved. Germline V gives CDR1 LNHDA, CDR2 SQIVND (reference sequence). The CDR3 length is 18 residues. The V end was cut by 2 bases, the J end by 2 bases, with 19 bases between. DNA of the CDR3: TGTGCCAGTAGTATAACGTCGGGTGGGAGTGGGGGCAATCAGCCCCAGCATTTT. It encodes CASSITSGGSGGNQPQHF. Based on the CDR3 plus reference TRBV19 and TRBJ1-5, the full variable domain is DGGITQSPKYLFRKEGQNVTLSCEQNLNHDAMYWYRQDPGQGLRLIYYSQIVNDFQKGDIAEGYSVSREKKESFPLTVTSAQKNPTAFYLCASSITSGGSGGNQPQHFGDGTRLSIL.

The V gene is TRBV19, the J gene TRBJ1-1; the D gene is possibly TRBD1 (6 bases). From germline, CDR1 is LNHDA and CDR2 SQIVND (reference sequence). V gave up 9 bases and J gave up 0 bases, with 8 bases separating them. The CDR3 is 12 amino acids. CDR3 residues: CARQGLNTEAFF. DNA for the CDR3: TGTGCCAGACAGGGACTGAACACTGAAGCTTTCTTT.

The chain carries TRBV9 and TRBJ1-2; no clear D. V lost 7 bases to trimming and J lost 4 bases, with 20 bases between them. CDR3 length equals 15 residues. From germline, CDR1 is SGDLS and CDR2 YYNGEE. The CDR3 nucleotides are TGTGCCAGCCGCGACGAGGGAGGAACCGTCTATGGCTACACCTTC. Translated: CASRDEGGTVYGYTF.

This rearrangement joins TRBV12-3 or TRBV12-4 to TRBJ1-4; TRBD1 is a possible D gene (5 bases). Deletions cut 4 bases from V and 6 bases from J, with 15 bases between. The CDR3 contains 15 residues. CDR3 DNA: TGTGCCAGCAGTTCCGGGACCTATGTCCATGAAAAACTGTTTTTT. Its translation is CASSSGTYVHEKLFF.

This clonotype was counted a single time. The V gene is TRBV11-2, the J gene TRBJ2-1; D uncertain. Germline values: CDR1 SGHAT, CDR2 FQNNGV. V lost 6 bases, J lost 5 bases, and 8 bases lay in between. This CDR3 has 12 residues. The CDR3 region is CASRRLDNEQFF. In nucleotides, the CDR3 is TGTGCCAGCAGGCGGCTAGACAATGAGCAGTTCTTC.

The chain has TRBV30 and TRBJ2-7; D is unresolved. This CDR3 region has 17 residues. Trimming took 3 bases from V and 1 from J, leaving 22 bases between them. Germline CDR1 GTSNPN, CDR2 SVGIG (reference sequence). The CDR3 spells CAWRDDRRVSESYEQYF. The CDR3, as DNA: TGTGCCTGGAGGGACGACCGCCGCGTTTCGGAATCCTACGAGCAGTACTTC.

This clonotype showed up just once. V is TRBV2 and J is TRBJ2-5, with D uncertain. The CDR3 totals 12 residues. Germline-derived CDR1 and CDR2 are SNHLY and FYNNEI. Trimming removed 8 bases from V and 9 bases from J, with 16 bases in between. The CDR3 bases are TGTGCCAGCTCCACCCCGGGCATGGCCCAGTACTTC. Encoded protein: CASSTPGMAQYF.

This clonotype occurred once. This rearrangement joins TRBV7-9 to TRBJ2-7; the D gene could be TRBD1 or TRBD2 (5 bases each). V was trimmed by 6 bases and J by 3 bases, leaving 15 bases between them. The CDR3 runs to 14 residues. The germline V gene encodes CDR1 SEHNR and CDR2 FQNEAQ (reference sequence). The CDR3 spells CASSPRDSVYEQYF. The DNA of the CDR3 is TGTGCCAGCAGTCCCAGGGATAGCGTCTACGAGCAGTACTTC.

The chain is built from TRBV4-3 and TRBJ2-1; no firm D call. The CDR3 is 17 amino acids. The V gene lost 0 bases and the J gene lost 7 bases, with 19 bases spanning the gap. Germline assignment: CDR1 LGHNA and CDR2 YSLEER. The chain's CDR3 is CASSQDLSSVLGNEQFF. The CDR3 DNA follows: TGCGCCAGCAGCCAAGATTTGTCGTCCGTCCTCGGTAATGAGCAGTTCTTC.

V is TRBV9 and J is TRBJ2-1; weak D call: TRBD2 (5 bases). The germline CDR1 and CDR2 sequences are SGDLS and YYNGEE. The V end was cut by 4 bases, the J end by 2 bases, with 13 bases between. The CDR3 covers 15 residues. CDR3 sequence: CASSNLWGAYNEQFF. CDR3 nucleotide sequence: TGTGCCAGCAGCAACCTATGGGGAGCCTACAATGAGCAGTTCTTC.

The chain is built from TRBV30 and TRBJ2-7, with a possible D match to TRBD2 (6 bases). V was clipped by 2 bases and J by 0 bases, with 8 bases between them. From germline, CDR1 is GTSNPN and CDR2 SVGIG (reference sequence). The CDR3 runs to 13 residues. The CDR3 DNA is TGTGCCTGGAGTTACGGGAGCTCCTACGAGCAGTACTTC. Encoded protein: CAWSYGSSYEQYF. Together with reference TRBV30 and TRBJ2-7, the CDR3 gives the full variable domain: SQTIHQWPATLVQPVGSPLSLECTVEGTSNPNLYWYRQAAGRGLQLLFYSVGIGQISSEVPQNLSASRPQDRQFILSSKKLLLSDSGFYLCAWSYGSSYEQYFGPGTRLTVT.

This chain joins TRBV6-1 and TRBJ2-2, with unresolved D. The germline gives CDR1 MNHNS, CDR2 SASEGT. The CDR3 sequence is 18 residues long. Trimming stripped 6 bases from V and 6 bases from J, with 26 bases between. The CDR3: CASSTYSYWGFLPGELFF. The DNA of the CDR3 is TGTGCCAGCAGCACATACTCGTACTGGGGTTTTCTTCCCGGGGAGCTGTTTTTT.

The chain links TRBV28 to TRBJ1-5; unclear D gene. Trimming shortened V by 1 base and J by 1 base, and 11 bases separated the two germline ends. Germline CDR1 and CDR2: MDHEN and SYDVKM. The CDR3 length is 16 residues. CDR3 protein: CASSLSNGLSNQPQHF. The DNA of the CDR3 is TGTGCCAGCAGTTTATCAAACGGCTTAAGCAATCAGCCCCAGCATTTT.

This clonotype was counted once. The chain combines TRBV28 with TRBJ2-5; no definite D call. This CDR3 has 15 residues. V lost 6 bases to trimming and J lost 2 bases, with 16 bases between them. The germline CDR1 and CDR2 sequences are MDHEN and SYDVKM. Written as DNA, the CDR3 is TGTGCCAGCAGGACTCCTCTGGACGAACAAGAGACCCAGTACTTC. This codes for CASRTPLDEQETQYF.

This chain links TRBV12-3 or TRBV12-4 with TRBJ2-2; weak D call: TRBD2 (6 bases). V lost 3 bases to trimming and J lost 0 bases, with 8 bases between them. This CDR3 is built from 15 residues. The CDR3 region has the DNA TGTGCCAGCAGTTTCGGGACTTCGAACACCGGGGAGCTGTTTTTT. As protein: CASSFGTSNTGELFF.

The chain carries TRBV14 and TRBJ2-1; D unclear. Trimming stripped 4 bases from V and 7 bases from J, with 8 bases between. This CDR3 spans 12 amino acids. Germline assignment: CDR1 SGHDN and CDR2 FVKESK. The CDR3 DNA sequence: TGTGCCAGCAGCCCGAGACGAAATGAGCAGTTCTTC. It translates to CASSPRRNEQFF. The full variable domain, completed using reference TRBV14 and TRBJ2-1, is EAGVTQFPSHSVIEKGQTVTLRCDPISGHDNLYWYRRVMGKEIKFLLHFVKESKQDESGMPNNRFLAERTGGTYSTLKVQPAELEDSGVYFCASSPRRNEQFFGPGTRLTVL.